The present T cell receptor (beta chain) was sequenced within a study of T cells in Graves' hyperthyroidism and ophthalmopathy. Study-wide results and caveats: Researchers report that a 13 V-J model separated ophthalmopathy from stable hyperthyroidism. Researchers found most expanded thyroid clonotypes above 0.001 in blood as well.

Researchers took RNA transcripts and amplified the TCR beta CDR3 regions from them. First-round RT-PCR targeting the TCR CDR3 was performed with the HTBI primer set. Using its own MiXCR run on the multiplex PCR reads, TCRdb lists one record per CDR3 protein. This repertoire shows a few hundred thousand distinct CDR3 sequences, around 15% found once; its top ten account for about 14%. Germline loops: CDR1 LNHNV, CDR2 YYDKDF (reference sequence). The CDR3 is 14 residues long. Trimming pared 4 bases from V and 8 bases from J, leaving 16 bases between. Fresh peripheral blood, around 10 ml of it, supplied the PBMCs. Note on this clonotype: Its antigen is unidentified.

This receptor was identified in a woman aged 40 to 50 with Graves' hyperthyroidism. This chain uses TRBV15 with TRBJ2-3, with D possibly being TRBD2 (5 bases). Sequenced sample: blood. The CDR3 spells CATSKTELAGTQYF. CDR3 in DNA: TGTGCCACCAGCAAAACGGAGCTAGCCGGTACGCAGTATTTT.